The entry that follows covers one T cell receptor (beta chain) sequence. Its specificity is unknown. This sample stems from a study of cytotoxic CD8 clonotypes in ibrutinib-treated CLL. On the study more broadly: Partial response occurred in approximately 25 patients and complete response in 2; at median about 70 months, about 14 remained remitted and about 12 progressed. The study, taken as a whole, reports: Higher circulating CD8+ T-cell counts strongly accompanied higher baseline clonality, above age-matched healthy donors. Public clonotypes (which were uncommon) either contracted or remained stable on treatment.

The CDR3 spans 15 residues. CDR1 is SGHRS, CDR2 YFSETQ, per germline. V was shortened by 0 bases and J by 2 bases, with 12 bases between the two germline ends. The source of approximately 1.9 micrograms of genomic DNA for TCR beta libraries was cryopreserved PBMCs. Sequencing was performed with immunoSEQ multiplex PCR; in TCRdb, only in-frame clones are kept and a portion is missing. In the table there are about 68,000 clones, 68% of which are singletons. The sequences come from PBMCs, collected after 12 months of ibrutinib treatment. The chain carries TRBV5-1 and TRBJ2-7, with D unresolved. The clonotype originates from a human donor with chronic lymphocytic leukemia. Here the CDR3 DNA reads TGCGCCAGCAGCTTGGCAAGTGGACGCACCTACGAGCAGTACTTC. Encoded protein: CASSLASGRTYEQYF.